This T cell receptor beta chain originates from a study of T cell responses to AZD1222 COVID-19 vaccine. Overall study results and limits: Only after the peak T cell response were repertoires sampled. Among vaccine-associated CD4 TCRs, coverage spanned spike, with dominance at 160-218 and 743-854. Spike-specific TCR breadth and depth went up after people got two AZD1222 doses.

TCRdb's table, derived via immunoSEQ multiplex PCR, lists solely in-frame clones and lacks some. This table has about 150,000 clones, 90% to 95% appearing once. A word on this clone: Its specificity is unknown.

The V gene end was trimmed by 2 bases and the J gene end by 4 bases; junction bases not matched to a gene: 12. The CDR3 totals 18 residues. The germline V gene encodes CDR1 SNHLY and CDR2 FYNNEI. The TCR originated in an adult who received the AZD1222 COVID-19 vaccine. The rearrangement joins TRBV2 to TRBJ2-2; 8 bases match TRBD1. This sample comprised peripheral blood, obtained 28 days after the second AZD1222 dose. CDR3 protein: CASSENPAGGAGTGELFF. CDR3 sequence (DNA): TGTGCCAGCAGTGAAAACCCGGCAGGGGGCGCGGGCACCGGGGAGCTGTTTTTT. Combining the CDR3 with reference TRBV2 and TRBJ2-2 gives the whole variable domain EPEVTQTPSHQVTQMGQEVILRCVPISNHLYFYWYRQILGQKVEFLVSFYNNEISEKSEIFDDQFSVERPDGSNFTLKIRSTKLEDSAMYFCASSENPAGGAGTGELFFGEGSRLTVL.